The entry that follows covers one T cell receptor (beta chain) sequence. This entry comes from a study of blood T cell repertoires in COVID-19. Enrollment of patients from Seattle took place during active infection, with longitudinal follow-up. In the original analysis: Using reference gene primer amplification, nucleated cell counts were estimated. Only in-frame clones appear in the TCRdb table, and some are missing; sequencing was by immunoSEQ multiplex PCR. The DNA was the basis for D and trimming; V, J and clone size are from that table. The sample shows some 240,000 clones, roughly nine tenths of them seen only once. This sequence originates from a man aged 55-75 years with COVID-19, enrolled during active disease. The material sequenced was peripheral blood.

In DNA form, the CDR3 reads TGTGCCAGTAGTACCAGGGCACGGAATGAGCAGTTCTTC. Translation gives CASSTRARNEQFF. V and J are TRBV19 and TRBJ2-1, with a weak D call TRBD1 (5 bases). Germline CDR1 LNHDA, CDR2 SQIVND (reference sequence). Trimming cost V 4 bases and J 7 bases, with 11 bases left between them. CDR3 length equals 13 residues.